This T cell receptor beta chain was found in a study of beta chain features in type 1 diabetes. Study-level background: Age, gender and cell yields were similar between patients and healthy donors.

The entirety of the isolated RNA underwent reverse transcription, so expressed TCRB transcripts were sequenced. Roughly 3.6 million reads on average were seen across naive, central memory and regulatory T cell samples. Produced via immunoSEQ multiplex PCR; TCRdb's table is partial and in-frame only. The data show 150,000 to 200,000 clones, about an eighth seen once. The V end was cut by 0 bases, the J end by 6 bases, with 20 bases between. Germline CDR1 reads MGHRA; CDR2 reads YSYEKL. This CDR3 region has 18 residues. The chain employs TRBV4-1 and TRBJ2-2, with a weak D call TRBD2 (6 bases). The sequence was obtained from a woman in her late teens or twenties in good health. The specimen sequenced was central memory CD4+ T cells from blood. The CDR3 spells CASSQDSPSLARAGELFF. The CDR3, as DNA: TGCGCCAGCAGCCAAGATTCACCGTCGCTAGCGAGGGCCGGGGAGCTGTTTTTT.